This entry describes one TCR beta chain. Its specificity is unknown. The CDR3 is made up of 16 amino acids. V was pared by 4 bases and J by 3 bases, with 6 bases of the junction left unmatched. Germline-derived CDR1 and CDR2 are MGHRA and YSYEKL. The data belong to a study of cytomegalovirus exposure and HLA in healthy donors. Notes on the study in general: The sole available immune exposure information was CMV serostatus. Within an earlier analysis, most TCR beta V segments proved productive either about 87% or about 30% of the time.

A multiplex PCR was run with 60 Vbeta primers and 13 Jbeta primers. Clones were sequenced by immunoSEQ multiplex PCR, and TCRdb holds only the in-frame ones, with some missing. The sample consists of around 200,000 clones, around 81% of them appearing once. Sequencing was done on a sample of PBMCs. The clonotype was recovered from a man aged 25 to 40 in good health and CMV-seronegative. V gene TRBV4-1 combines with J gene TRBJ2-3; 11 nucleotides match TRBD2. Here the CDR3 reads CASSLRLAGPTDTQYF. The DNA for the CDR3 is TGCGCCAGCAGCCTGCGACTAGCGGGACCGACAGATACGCAGTATTTT.